These 22 T cell receptor beta chains share one sample of origin, sequenced in a study of early stage breast cancer tumors. Assay: immunoSEQ multiplex PCR; the TCRdb copy retains only in-frame clones and omits some. The data hold more than 65,000 clones, with approximately 80% observed a single time. Material: blood. All receptors come from a person between 35 and 49 years old with breast cancer.

This chain links TRBV29-1 with TRBJ1-4; unclear D gene. Germline lookup yields CDR1 SQVTM and CDR2 ANQGSEA. V shed 8 bases and J shed 0 bases, with 7 bases lying between them. This CDR3 contains 12 residues. CDR3: CSFSATNEKLFF. CDR3 in DNA: TGCAGCTTCAGTGCAACTAATGAAAAACTGTTTTTT.

The gene calls are TRBV4-1 and TRBJ2-7; 7 positions match TRBD2. V was clipped by 1 base and J by 4 bases; unmatched bases: 7. Germline values: CDR1 MGHRA, CDR2 YSYEKL. The CDR3 has 15 amino acids. CDR3 nucleotides: TGCGCCAGCAGCCAAGGGAGCGGGGTCGGGTACGAGCAGTACTTC. Residues: CASSQGSGVGYEQYF.

V and J are TRBV5-1 and TRBJ2-1, with D perhaps matching TRBD1 or TRBD2 (5 bases each). The CDR3 runs 13 residues. V lost 7 bases, J lost 6 bases, and 14 bases lay in between. Germline V gene sequence: CDR1 SGHRS, CDR2 YFSETQ. CDR3 sequence (DNA): TGCGCCAGCCGGCAGGGACCCCTCAATGAGCAGTTCTTC. This sequence encodes CASRQGPLNEQFF.

The chain uses TRBV7-9 and TRBJ2-7, with 11 nucleotides matching TRBD2. Germline V CDR1 and CDR2: SEHNR, FQNEAQ (reference sequence). J gave up 3 bases and V 6 bases, and 4 bases lay outside the gene matches. The CDR3 sequence is 14 residues long. Written as DNA, the CDR3 is TGTGCCAGCAGTCTCACTAGCGGGAGCTACGAGCAGTACTTC. As protein: CASSLTSGSYEQYF.

This clone was recorded a few times. The chain has TRBV7-9 and TRBJ2-1, with D tentatively TRBD2 (5 bases). Per the germline V gene, CDR1 is SEHNR and CDR2 is FQNEAQ (reference sequence). The CDR3 runs 14 residues. V was pared by 11 bases and J by 0 bases, with 14 bases between. The CDR3 DNA reads as TGTGCCGGGCGAGCGGTAAGCTCCTACAATGAGCAGTTCTTC. This encodes CAGRAVSSYNEQFF.

The chain is built from TRBV5-1 and TRBJ2-2, with D perhaps matching TRBD2 (6 bases). Between the trimmed V and J ends, which lost 7 bases and 3 bases, there was a span of 10 bases. The CDR3 is 13 amino acids. Germline CDR1 reads SGHRS; CDR2 reads YFSETQ. The CDR3 nucleotides are TGCGCCAGCGGGCGCGGGGACACCGGGGAGCTGTTTTTT. Translation: CASGRGDTGELFF.

V gene TRBV28 combines with J gene TRBJ1-4; no reliable D call. The CDR3 is made up of 12 amino acids. The germline CDR1 and CDR2 sequences are MDHEN and SYDVKM. V shed 7 bases and J shed 7 bases, with 10 bases lying between them. CDR3 protein: CASKTVGEKLFF. In DNA form, the CDR3 reads TGTGCCAGCAAGACTGTGGGTGAAAAACTGTTTTTT.

The chain employs TRBV27 and TRBJ2-3, with D perhaps TRBD1 (5 bases). The V end was cut by 3 bases, the J end by 2 bases, with 15 bases between. Germline V gene lookup returns CDR1 MNHEY and CDR2 SMNVEV (reference sequence). The CDR3 totals 16 residues. The CDR3 here is CASSLSDIGFTDTQYF. Here the CDR3 DNA reads TGTGCCAGCAGTTTGTCGGACATCGGCTTCACAGATACGCAGTATTTT.

The rearrangement joins TRBV9 to TRBJ1-1; tentative D call: TRBD1 (5 bases). The V gene lost 0 bases and the J gene lost 0 bases, with 9 bases spanning the gap. The CDR3 extends over 15 amino acids. CDR1 SGDLS and CDR2 YYNGEE come from the germline V gene. CDR3 loop: CASSVGQNLNTEAFF. In nucleotides, the CDR3 is TGTGCCAGCAGCGTAGGACAGAACCTGAACACTGAAGCTTTCTTT. The full variable domain, rest sourced from reference TRBV9 and TRBJ1-1, is DSGVTQTPKHLITATGQRVTLRCSPRSGDLSVYWYQQSLDQGLQFLIQYYNGEERAKGNILERFSAQQFPDLHSELNLSSLELGDSALYFCASSVGQNLNTEAFFGQGTRLTVV.

This clone turned up a few times. The chain has TRBV21-1 and TRBJ2-7; the table calls TRBD2, which could not be checked here. TRBV21-1 is a pseudogene segment. The CDR3 runs 14 residues. The CDR3 here is CASSKAAGLYEQYF. The CDR3 bases are TGTGCCAGCAGCAAAGCGGCGGGGCTCTACGAGCAGTACTTC.

This clone has only one observation. V gene TRBV7-2 combines with J gene TRBJ2-7; the match to TRBD1 covers 7 bases. The J segment lost 4 bases and the V segment lost 4 bases, leaving 10 bases of the junction unmatched. CDR3 length: 15 amino acids. The germline V gene has CDR1 SGHTA and CDR2 FQGNSA. For the CDR3, the DNA is TGTGCCAGCAGCTCGCTCCGGGACAGTGGATACGAGCAGTACTTC. Translated: CASSSLRDSGYEQYF. The full variable domain, completed using reference TRBV7-2 and TRBJ2-7, is GAGVSQSPSNKVTEKGKDVELRCDPISGHTALYWYRQSLGQGLEFLIYFQGNSAPDKSGLPSDRFSAERTGGSVSTLTIQRTQQEDSAVYLCASSSLRDSGYEQYFGPGTRLTVT.

The chain couples TRBV28 to TRBJ1-1, with 7 bases matching TRBD1. The CDR3 extends over 14 amino acids. Germline V gives CDR1 MDHEN, CDR2 SYDVKM. V trimming: 7 bases; J trimming: 5 bases; junction bases outside the gene matches: 10. The CDR3 coding sequence is TGTGCCAGCACGGGACGACAGGGTTGGACTGAAGCTTTCTTT. It translates to CASTGRQGWTEAFF.

CDR3 in DNA: TGTGCCAGCTCACCGGTCAGTCCAGGGACCGGGGAGCTGTTTTTT. Translated: CASSPVSPGTGELFF. The chain is built from TRBV18 and TRBJ2-2; maybe TRBD1 (5 bases). V was pared by 3 bases and J by 5 bases, with 13 bases between. This CDR3 has 15 residues. Germline values: CDR1 KGHSH, CDR2 LQKENI.

The chain joins TRBV9 to TRBJ2-1; D is perhaps TRBD1 (6 bases). This CDR3 comprises 15 residues. Germline assignment: CDR1 SGDLS and CDR2 YYNGEE. V shed 1 base and J shed 6 bases, with 14 bases lying between them. The CDR3 DNA follows: TGTGCCAGCAGCGTAAGGGCAGGGGAAGGCAATGAGCAGTTCTTC. The encoded protein is CASSVRAGEGNEQFF. The full variable domain, in which reference TRBV9 and TRBJ2-1 provide the parts outside the CDR3, is DSGVTQTPKHLITATGQRVTLRCSPRSGDLSVYWYQQSLDQGLQFLIQYYNGEERAKGNILERFSAQQFPDLHSELNLSSLELGDSALYFCASSVRAGEGNEQFFGPGTRLTVL.

J is TRBJ2-1 and V is TRBV27; 8 bases match TRBD1. This CDR3 has 11 residues. Trimming removed 10 bases from V and 7 bases from J; junction bases left unmatched: 3. CDR1 and CDR2 from the germline V gene are MNHEY and SMNVEV (reference sequence). The CDR3: CAIRTGNEQFF. The DNA for the CDR3 is TGTGCCATCAGGACAGGGAATGAGCAGTTCTTC.

The rearrangement uses TRBV11-2 and TRBJ2-1; D uncertain. The ends were cut back, 1 base at V and 4 bases at J, with 5 bases in the middle. Germline V CDR1 and CDR2: SGHAT, FQNNGV. The length of the CDR3 is 13 residues. The CDR3 sequence: CASSLGYYNEQFF. CDR3 DNA: TGTGCCAGCAGCTTAGGATATTACAATGAGCAGTTCTTC.

The chain carries TRBV29-1 and TRBJ2-1, with D hard to call. V dropped 2 bases and J dropped 6 bases, with 8 bases sitting between them. This CDR3 is built from 12 residues. Germline CDR1 is SQVTM and CDR2 is ANQGSEA. The CDR3 DNA reads as TGCAGCGTTGAAACCCCTTTCAATGAGCAGTTCTTC. Residues: CSVETPFNEQFF.

CDR3 in DNA: TGTGCCAGCAGCTTAGTTGGCGGGGCCAAAACTGAAGCTTTCTTT. It encodes CASSLVGGAKTEAFF. The chain has TRBV7-2 and TRBJ1-1; weak D call: TRBD1 (5 bases). Germline V gene lookup returns CDR1 SGHTA and CDR2 FQGNSA. The CDR3 runs to 15 residues. Between the trimmed V and J ends, which lost 1 base and 5 bases, there was a span of 14 bases.

The chain links TRBV19 to TRBJ1-2; 9 bases are a match to TRBD1. This CDR3 contains 14 residues. Germline V gene sequence: CDR1 LNHDA, CDR2 SQIVND (reference sequence). The junction had 2 bases not matched to a gene; V was cut back by 4 bases and J by 2 bases. The CDR3 reads CASSRGTGNYGYTF. Written as DNA, the CDR3 is TGTGCCAGTAGTAGGGGGACAGGGAACTATGGCTACACCTTC.

This chain links TRBV10-1 with TRBJ2-1; D remains ambiguous. CDR1 is WNHNN and CDR2 is SYGVQD in the germline V gene (reference sequence). V lost 0 bases to trimming and J lost 5 bases, with 8 bases between them. The CDR3 loop spans 14 amino acids. In DNA, the CDR3 is TGCGCCAGCAGTGAGTCGAGGCACAACAATGAGCAGTTCTTC. Translating gives CASSESRHNNEQFF.

In DNA form, the CDR3 reads TGTGCCAGCAGTGGACAGGTAAATCAGCCCCAGCATTTT. Its translation is CASSGQVNQPQHF. The genes are TRBV6-5 and TRBJ1-5, with TRBD1 matching over 7 bases. V was clipped by 5 bases and J by 4 bases; unmatched bases: 2. This CDR3 has 13 residues. Looked up from germline, CDR1 is MNHEY and CDR2 is SVGAGI.

The chain recombines TRBV18 with TRBJ1-1; D remains ambiguous. This CDR3 contains 11 residues. The V gene lost 3 bases and the J gene lost 8 bases, with 7 bases spanning the gap. Germline loops: CDR1 KGHSH, CDR2 LQKENI. CDR3 sequence: CASSPWKEAFF. The CDR3 DNA reads TGTGCCAGCTCACCGTGGAAAGAAGCTTTCTTT. The complete variable domain, with remaining parts taken from reference TRBV18 and TRBJ1-1, reads NAGVMQNPRHLVRRRGQEARLRCSPMKGHSHVYWYRQLPEEGLKFMVYLQKENIIDESGMPKERFSAEFPKEGPSILRIQQVVRGDSAAYFCASSPWKEAFFGQGTRLTVV.